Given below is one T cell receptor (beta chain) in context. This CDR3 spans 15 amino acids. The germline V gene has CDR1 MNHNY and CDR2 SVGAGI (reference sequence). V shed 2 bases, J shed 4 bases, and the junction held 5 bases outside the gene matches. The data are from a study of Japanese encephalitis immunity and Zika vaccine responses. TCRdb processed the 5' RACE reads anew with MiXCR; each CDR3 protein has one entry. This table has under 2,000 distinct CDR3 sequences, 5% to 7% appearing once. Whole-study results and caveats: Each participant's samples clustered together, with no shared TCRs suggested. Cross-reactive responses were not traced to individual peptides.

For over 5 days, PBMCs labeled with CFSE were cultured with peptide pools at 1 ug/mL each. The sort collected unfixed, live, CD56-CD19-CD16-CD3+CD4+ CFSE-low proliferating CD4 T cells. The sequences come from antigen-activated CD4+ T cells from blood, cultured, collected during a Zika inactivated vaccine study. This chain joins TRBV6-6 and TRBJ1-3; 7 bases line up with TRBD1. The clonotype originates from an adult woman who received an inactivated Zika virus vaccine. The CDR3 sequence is CASSYQQGRGNTIYF. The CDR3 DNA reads TGTGCCAGCAGTTACCAACAGGGGAGAGGAAACACCATATATTTT.